This T cell receptor beta chain came from a study of T-cell reconstitution after alpha-beta-depleted transplantation in children. The CDR3 is 16 amino acids. Germline assignment: CDR1 SGHTA and CDR2 FQGNSA. V was clipped by 1 base and J by 4 bases, with 16 bases between them. Preparation of the TCRbeta library was carried out with unique molecular identifiers. From the PCR reads, TCRdb called clonotypes with MiXCR, one entry per CDR3 protein. Here the sample spans hundreds of thousands of distinct CDR3 sequences, approximately 32% being singletons. The material was PBMCs from the stem cell graft donor, obtained from the stem cell graft. The TCR comes from a human donor who donated a stem cell graft to a child with aplastic anemia. The chain is built from TRBV7-2 and TRBJ1-2, with D uncertain. The CDR3 sequence: CASSLDGTASSYGYTF. CDR3 sequence (DNA): TGTGCCAGCAGCTTAGACGGTACCGCCAGCAGCTATGGCTACACCTTC. Variable domain in full (rest from reference TRBV7-2 and TRBJ1-2): GAGVSQSPSNKVTEKGKDVELRCDPISGHTALYWYRQSLGQGLEFLIYFQGNSAPDKSGLPSDRFSAERTGGSVSTLTIQRTQQEDSAVYLCASSLDGTASSYGYTFGSGTRLTVV.